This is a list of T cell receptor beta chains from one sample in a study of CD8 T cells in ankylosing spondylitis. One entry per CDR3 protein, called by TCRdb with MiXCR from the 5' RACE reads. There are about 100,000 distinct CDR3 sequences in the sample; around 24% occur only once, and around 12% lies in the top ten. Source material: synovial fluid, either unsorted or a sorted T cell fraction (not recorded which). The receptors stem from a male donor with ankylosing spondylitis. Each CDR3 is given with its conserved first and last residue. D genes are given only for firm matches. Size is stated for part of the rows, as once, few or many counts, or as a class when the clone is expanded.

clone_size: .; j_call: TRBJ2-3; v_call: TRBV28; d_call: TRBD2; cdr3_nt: TGTGCCAGCAGTATTGGGGCGACTAGCAGCGATACGCAGTATTTT; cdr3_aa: CASSIGATSSDTQYF
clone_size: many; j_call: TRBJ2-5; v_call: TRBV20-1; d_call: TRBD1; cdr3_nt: TGCAGTGCTCGCCCGGGGGACAGGGAAAGGGAGACCCAGTACTTC; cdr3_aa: CSARPGDRERETQYF
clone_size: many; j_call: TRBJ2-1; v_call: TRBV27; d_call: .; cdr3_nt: TGTGCCAGCAGTTTGATCAGGGGTCACAATGAGCAGTTCTTC; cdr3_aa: CASSLIRGHNEQFF
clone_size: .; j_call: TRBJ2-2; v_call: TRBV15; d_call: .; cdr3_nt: TGTGCCACCAGCAGTCGTTGGACCGGGGAGCTGTTTTTT; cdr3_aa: CATSSRWTGELFF
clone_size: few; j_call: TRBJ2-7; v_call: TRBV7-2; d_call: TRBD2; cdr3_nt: TGTGCCAGCAGTTTCCTAGCGGGGAGCCCCTACGAGCAGTACTTC; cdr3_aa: CASSFLAGSPYEQYF
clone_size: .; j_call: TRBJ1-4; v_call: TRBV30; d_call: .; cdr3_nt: TGTGCCTGGAGTCCGGGGAGTAATGAAAAACTGTTTTTT; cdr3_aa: CAWSPGSNEKLFF
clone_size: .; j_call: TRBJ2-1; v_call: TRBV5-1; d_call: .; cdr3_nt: TGCGCCAGCAGCTTGCAGGGTTTGGGCAATGAGCAGTTCTTC; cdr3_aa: CASSLQGLGNEQFF
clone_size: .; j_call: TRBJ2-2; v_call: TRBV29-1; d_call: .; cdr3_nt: TGCAGCGTTGGCCCGGGTCCCTATAGGCTGTTTTTT; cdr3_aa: CSVGPGPYRLFF
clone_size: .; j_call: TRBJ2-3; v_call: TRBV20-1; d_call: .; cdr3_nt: TGCAGTGCTAGAGAAGCTGCCGGGGGCACAGATACGCAGTATTTT; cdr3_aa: CSAREAAGGTDTQYF
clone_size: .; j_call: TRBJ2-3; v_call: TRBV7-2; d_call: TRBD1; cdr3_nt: TGTGCCAGCAGGTACCCGGAAAGGGGGCGCACAGATACGCAGTATTTT; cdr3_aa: CASRYPERGRTDTQYF
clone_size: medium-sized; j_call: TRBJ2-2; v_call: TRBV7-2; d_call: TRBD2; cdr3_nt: TGTGCCAGCAGCCGACTAGCAGTCACCGGGGAGCTGTTTTTT; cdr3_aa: CASSRLAVTGELFF
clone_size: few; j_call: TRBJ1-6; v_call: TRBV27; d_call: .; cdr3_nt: TGTGCCAGCAGTTTCGGGGTAGGAGGGATCGGTTCACCCCTCCACTTT; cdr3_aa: CASSFGVGGIGSPLHF
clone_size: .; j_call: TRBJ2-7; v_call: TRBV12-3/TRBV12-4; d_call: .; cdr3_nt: TGTGCCAGCAGTTCCCTCGGGGCCGAGCAGTACTTC; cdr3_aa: CASSSLGAEQYF
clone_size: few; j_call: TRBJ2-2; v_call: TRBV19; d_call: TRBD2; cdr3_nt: TGTGCCAGTAGCCCAATAGCGGGAGGGCCCGGGGAGCTGTTTTTT; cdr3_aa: CASSPIAGGPGELFF
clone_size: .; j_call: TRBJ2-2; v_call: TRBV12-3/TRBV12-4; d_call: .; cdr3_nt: TGTGCCAGCGGCCGAAACAGGTTTGCCGGGGAGCTGTTTTTT; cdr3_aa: CASGRNRFAGELFF
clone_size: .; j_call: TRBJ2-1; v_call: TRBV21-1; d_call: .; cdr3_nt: TGTGCCAGCAGCAAACCCAAATCAACTAGCGGGATTGACAATGAGCAGTTCTTC; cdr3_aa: CASSKPKSTSGIDNEQFF
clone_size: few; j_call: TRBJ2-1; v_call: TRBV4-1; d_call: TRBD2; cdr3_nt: TGCGCCAGCAGCCCCGGGACTAGCGGGAGTGGCGATGAGCAGTTCTTC; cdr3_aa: CASSPGTSGSGDEQFF
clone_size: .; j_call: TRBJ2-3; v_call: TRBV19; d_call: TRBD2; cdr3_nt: TGTGCCAGTCGGGAGGGCCAAGTGGATACGCAGTATTTT; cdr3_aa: CASREGQVDTQYF
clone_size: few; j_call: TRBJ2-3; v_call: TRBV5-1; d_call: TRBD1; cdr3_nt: TGCGCCAGCACCAGGACAGGGGGTGCCGAAGATACGCAGTATTTT; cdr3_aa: CASTRTGGAEDTQYF
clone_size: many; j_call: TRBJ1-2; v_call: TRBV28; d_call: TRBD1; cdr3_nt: TGTGCCAGCAGTTCGGATCAGGGGGCCGGTGGCTACACCTTC; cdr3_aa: CASSSDQGAGGYTF
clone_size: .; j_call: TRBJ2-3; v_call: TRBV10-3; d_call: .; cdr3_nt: TGTGCCCTGGGCGGGGATACGCAGTATTTT; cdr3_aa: CALGGDTQYF
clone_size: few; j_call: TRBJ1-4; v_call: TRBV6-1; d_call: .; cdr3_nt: TGTGCCAGCAGTGTTAGGGGGGATAATGAAAAACTGTTTTTT; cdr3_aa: CASSVRGDNEKLFF